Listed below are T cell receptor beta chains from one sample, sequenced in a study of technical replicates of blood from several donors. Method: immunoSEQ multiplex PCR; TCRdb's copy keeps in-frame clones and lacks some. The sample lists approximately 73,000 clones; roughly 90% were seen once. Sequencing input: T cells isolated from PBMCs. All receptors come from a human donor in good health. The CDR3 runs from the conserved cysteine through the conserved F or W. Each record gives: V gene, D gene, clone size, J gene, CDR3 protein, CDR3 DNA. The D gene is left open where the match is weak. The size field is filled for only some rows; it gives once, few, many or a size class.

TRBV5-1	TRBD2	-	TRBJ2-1	CASSLVSLAGDEQFF	TGCGCCAGCAGCTTGGTATCGCTAGCGGGGGATGAGCAGTTCTTC
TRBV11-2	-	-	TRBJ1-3	CASSATGHPGNTIYF	TGTGCCAGCAGCGCGACGGGACATCCAGGAAACACCATATATTTT
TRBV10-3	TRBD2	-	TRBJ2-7	CAISLGLADEQYF	TGTGCCATCAGCCTGGGACTAGCGGACGAGCAGTACTTC
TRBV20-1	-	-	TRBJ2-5	CSATPQETQYF	TGCAGTGCTACCCCTCAAGAGACCCAGTACTTC
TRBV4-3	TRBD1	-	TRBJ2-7	CASSQLRGQGAGEQYF	TGCGCCAGCAGCCAGCTGAGGGGACAGGGGGCGGGTGAGCAGTACTTC
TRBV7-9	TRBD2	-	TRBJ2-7	CASSVSGSSYEQYF	TGTGCCAGCAGCGTAAGCGGGAGCTCGTACGAGCAGTACTTC
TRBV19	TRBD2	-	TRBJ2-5	CASNPSGRSQETQYF	TGTGCCAGCAACCCCAGCGGGAGATCTCAAGAGACCCAGTACTTC
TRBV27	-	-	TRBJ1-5	CASSLGRGDQPQHF	TGTGCCAGCAGTTTAGGCAGGGGTGATCAGCCCCAGCATTTT
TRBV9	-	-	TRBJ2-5	CASSSGGREETQYF	TGTGCCAGCAGCTCAGGTGGGAGAGAAGAGACCCAGTACTTC
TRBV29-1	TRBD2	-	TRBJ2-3	CSAGPGTSGRTDTQYF	TGCAGCGCTGGGCCAGGGACTAGCGGGAGGACAGATACGCAGTATTTT
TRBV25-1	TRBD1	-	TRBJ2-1	CASSQPAGQGRNEQFF	TGTGCCAGCAGTCAACCAGCGGGACAGGGTAGGAATGAGCAGTTCTTC
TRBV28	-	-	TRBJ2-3	CASSLWGQSTDTQYF	TGTGCCAGCAGTTTGTGGGGGCAATCTACAGATACGCAGTATTTT
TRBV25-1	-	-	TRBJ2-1	CASSRYIYNEQFF	TGTGCCAGCAGTCGTTACATCTACAATGAGCAGTTCTTC
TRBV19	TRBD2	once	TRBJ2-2	CASSISSGSPGELFF	TGTGCCAGTAGTATCTCTAGCGGGAGCCCCGGGGAGCTGTTTTTT
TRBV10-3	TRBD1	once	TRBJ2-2	CAIRGDRNPTNTGELFF	TGTGCCATCAGGGGGGACAGGAATCCAACGAACACCGGGGAGCTGTTTTTT
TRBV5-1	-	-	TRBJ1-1	CASSLVRGGNMNTEAFF	TGCGCCAGCAGCTTGGTAAGGGGAGGTAACATGAACACTGAAGCTTTCTTT
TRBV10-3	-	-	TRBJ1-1	CAISETGLLEAFF	TGTGCCATCAGTGAGACAGGGCTACTTGAAGCTTTCTTT
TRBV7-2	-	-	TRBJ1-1	CASSLEVGNTEAFF	TGTGCCAGCAGCTTAGAAGTCGGGAACACTGAAGCTTTCTTT
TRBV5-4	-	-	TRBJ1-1	CASSLNRVETEAFF	TGTGCCAGCAGCTTGAACAGGGTGGAGACTGAAGCTTTCTTT
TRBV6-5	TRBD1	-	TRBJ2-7	CASGQTGGLYEQYF	TGTGCCAGCGGGCAGACAGGGGGCCTCTACGAGCAGTACTTC
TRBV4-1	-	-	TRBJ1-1	CASSQERELNTEAFF	TGCGCCAGCAGCCAAGAAAGGGAGTTGAACACTGAAGCTTTCTTT
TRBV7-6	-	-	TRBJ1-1	CASSLARANTEAFF	TGTGCCAGCAGCTTAGCGAGGGCAAACACTGAAGCTTTCTTT
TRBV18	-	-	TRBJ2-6	CASSPIGSGANVLTF	TGTGCCAGCTCACCAATCGGCTCTGGGGCCAACGTCCTGACTTTC
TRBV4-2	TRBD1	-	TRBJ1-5	CASSPRDRGPEPQHF	TGTGCCAGCAGCCCCCGGGACAGGGGGCCGGAGCCCCAGCATTTT
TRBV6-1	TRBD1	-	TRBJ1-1	CASRDPIAGQEAFF	TGTGCCAGCAGGGACCCTATAGCGGGACAGGAAGCTTTCTTT
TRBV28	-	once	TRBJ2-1	CASSFIIGQGLRNEQFF	TGTGCCAGCAGTTTTATCATCGGGCAGGGACTCCGCAATGAGCAGTTCTTC
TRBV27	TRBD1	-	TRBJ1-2	CASSEAGGGYGYTF	TGTGCCAGCAGCGAGGCAGGGGGTGGCTATGGCTACACCTTC